This T cell receptor beta chain originates from a study of CD8+ T cells in alopecia areata (dated by TCRdb to the late 2010s). About the full investigation: Treated patients were enrolled in an open-label pilot trial of oral tofacitinib at 5 to 10 mg twice daily for moderate-to-severe alopecia areata. Tofacitinib was administered for 6 to 18 months, and 6 months of follow-up off drug were then conducted to assess delayed response and recurrence. Disease severity in treated patients was measured with the SALT score, which quantifies the percentage of affected scalp surface area. To study T cell clonal expansion in alopecia areata, the researchers applied high-throughput TCRbeta sequencing to both the C3H/HeJ mouse model and human patients. Scalp tissue and sorted CD4+ and CD8+ peripheral blood T cells from patchy and totalis/universalis alopecia areata patients and from healthy controls were covered by human TCRbeta sequencing. Tofacitinib-treated patients had biopsies at baseline and at 4 and 24 weeks of treatment, with a later scalp biopsy in several patients. Scalp clonality was compared among normal scalp (n=4), patchy alopecia areata scalp (n=8), and alopecia totalis/universalis scalp (n=8). The RNA source kit depended on sample type: the PAXgene miRNA kit for fixed scalp, the miRNeasy kit for PBMCs, and the RNeasy kit for mouse skin. Amplification of TCRbeta CDR3 regions was done by immunoSEQ multiplex PCR using 35 Vbeta forward primers and 13 Jbeta reverse primers. Points the paper makes about the study in general: During tofacitinib treatment, many expanded lesional clones remained in scalp and blood, and this persistence may partly explain relapse after treatment is stopped. Compared with normal scalp, lesional scalp had higher clonality and more expanded CD8+ clones, particularly in alopecia totalis/universalis, a pattern that suggests antigenic drive. Scalp clonality and the number of expanded CD8+ clones among the top 100 scalp clones were significantly decreased by tofacitinib. Shared TCR sequences between patients were less evident than in mice, which may be partly attributable to HLA diversity in the patient population. The treated cohort was small, with a single nonresponder, so links between baseline CD8+ expansion and response need larger studies. Unlike mouse skin, where gammadelta T cells dominate, normal human skin contains resident alphabeta T cells that get sequenced too, which complicates analysis of the scalp TCR repertoire.

Receptors were amplified or captured by the immunoSEQ multiplex PCR assay. To provide template for TCR sequencing, every sample had RNA extracted and reverse transcribed into cDNA. SuperScript III was used to make first-strand cDNA, primed with a 2:1 mix of oligo-dT and random hexamers. A synthetic immune receptor repertoire was used to gauge amplification bias, and whatever bias remained was removed computationally. Turning to the authors' computational methods: Raw reads were preprocessed to remove errors, and CDR3 was defined by IMGT conventions from the conserved cysteine to phenylalanine. Clonality was calculated as 1 minus Shannon entropy normalized by log2 of the number of productive unique TCRs. CD4 or CD8 identity of scalp clones was inferred by cross-referencing scalp TCRbeta sequences with sorted blood CD4 and CD8 repertoires. Entries here come from immuneACCESS through TCRdb and include only in-frame sequences with V and J called. Some clones fail to appear in such tables; in the studies checked, an unresolved V gene covers under half of the shortfall, and the cause of the remainder is unknown. Clonal size and the V and J genes are those of that table, whereas D and trimming came from the DNA. Counted in this sample were about 200,000 clones; around 60% of them appeared once. Around 3.2% of the sample rests with the top ten.

Per the germline V gene, SGDLS is the CDR1 and YYNGEE is the CDR2. The trim is 0 bases for V and 2 bases for J, with a gap of 12 bases between the germline ends. The CDR3 contains 16 residues, cysteine and phenylalanine counted. The retained sequence is limited to the CDR3, 48 bases, with the frame set at the first base. In the paper's terms, the time point label means: about four weeks on oral tofacitinib. Interpreted using the paper, the treatment or condition label stands for: oral pan-JAK inhibitor, 5-10 mg twice daily. Lesional scalp punch biopsies and peripheral blood were obtained from alopecia areata patients. PBMCs were separated by density centrifugation and stained for CD3, CD4 and CD8, after which CD4+ and CD8+ T cells were sorted on a FACSAria. Regarding this clone: Which antigen it targets is not known. The sample holds no much larger clone one base away, and base qualities are not on file.

The TCR sequence derives from a human donor with alopecia areata. The chain couples TRBV9 to TRBJ2-1, with TRBD1 as a weak D call on 5 bases. Sequenced here: CD4+ T cells sorted from blood, sampled at week 4, from a patient treated with tofacitinib. The DNA reads TGTGCCAGCAGCGTAGACCCCACAGGTACCTACAATGAGCAGTTCTTC. It codes for CASSVDPTGTYNEQFF.